This note documents a single TCR beta chain sequence. This sample was included in a study of blood T cell repertoires in COVID-19. The CDR3 has 15 residues. V was shortened by 0 bases and J by 9 bases, with 16 bases between the two germline ends. Germline CDR1 is SGHDN and CDR2 is FVKESK. Libraries were prepared by immunoSEQ multiplex PCR; TCRdb keeps only in-frame clonotypes and omits some of them. The table records a few hundred thousand clones, less than 90% of them present only once. This receptor was identified in a woman in her forties or fifties who had recovered from COVID-19. The genes are TRBV14 and TRBJ2-3; possibly TRBD1 for D (6 bases). Sample: PBMCs or T cells enriched from blood (not recorded which). CDR3 region: CASSQDPPGVGTQYF. The CDR3 nucleotides are TGTGCCAGCAGCCAAGATCCCCCAGGGGTTGGCACGCAGTATTTT. Variable domain in full (rest from reference TRBV14 and TRBJ2-3): EAGVTQFPSHSVIEKGQTVTLRCDPISGHDNLYWYRRVMGKEIKFLLHFVKESKQDESGMPNNRFLAERTGGTYSTLKVQPAELEDSGVYFCASSQDPPGVGTQYFGPGTRLTVL.